The rows below give T cell receptor beta chains drawn from one sample of a study of CD8 T cells in ankylosing spondylitis. A single record per CDR3 protein comes from TCRdb applying MiXCR to the 5' RACE reads. The sample has around 220,000 distinct CDR3 sequences, around 17% seen once. The sample taken for sequencing was blood, either unsorted or a sorted T cell fraction (not recorded which). Source of these receptors: a male donor with ankylosing spondylitis. Both conserved end residues are part of each CDR3. A D gene is named only where the DNA matches it firmly. Clone size is not always given. Where it is, it says once, few, many or a class for expanded clones.

. TRBJ1-5 TRBV27 . TGTGCCAGCAGCCCTTCAACCGATAGCAATCAGCCCCAGCATTTT CASSPSTDSNQPQHF
TRBD1 TRBJ2-1 TRBV15 . TGTGCCACCAGCAGCCGGACAGGGAATGAGCAGTTCTTC CATSSRTGNEQFF
. TRBJ2-5 TRBV5-1 . TGCGCCAGCAGTTCCGACAGCTATCCGTACCAAGAGACCCAGTACTTC CASSSDSYPYQETQYF
TRBD1 TRBJ2-7 TRBV6-5 many TGTGCCAGCAGTTACGGCGGGACCGGGACAGGGGGTGACGAGCAGTACTTC CASSYGGTGTGGDEQYF
. TRBJ1-1 TRBV30 few TGTGCCTGGACCAGGGGAACTGAAGCTTTCTTT CAWTRGTEAFF
. TRBJ2-5 TRBV7-9 few TGTGCCAGCAGCCCCCCGGTACCCCAAGAGACCCAGTACTTC CASSPPVPQETQYF
. TRBJ1-5 TRBV25-1 . TGTGCCAGCAGTGCGGACGGCTTCAATCAGCCCCAGCATTTT CASSADGFNQPQHF
. TRBJ1-5 TRBV3-1 . TGTGCCAGCAGCCATTTCAGCACGAATCAGCCCCAGCATTTT CASSHFSTNQPQHF
TRBD2 TRBJ2-1 TRBV9 . TGTGCCAGCAGCGTAGAGGGGACCCTAGCGGGGAGGAATGAGCAGTTCTTC CASSVEGTLAGRNEQFF
. TRBJ2-5 TRBV6-1 many TGTGCCAGCAGTGAGCGACACCAGACCGGGGAGACCCAGTACTTC CASSERHQTGETQYF
. TRBJ1-6 TRBV20-1 few TGCAGTGCTAGAGATAGCGCGGGACCCTTGAAAGCCTATAATTCACCCCTCCACTTT CSARDSAGPLKAYNSPLHF
. TRBJ2-7 TRBV12-3/TRBV12-4 . TGTGCCAGCAGTTTAGGGCAGCCCGAGCAGTACTTC CASSLGQPEQYF
. TRBJ2-3 TRBV9 . TGTGCCAGCAGCGTATCGGGGGCCCGGAGCACAGATACGCAGTATTTT CASSVSGARSTDTQYF
. TRBJ1-5 TRBV2 . TGTGCCAGCAGTGATGGGCCAGGGGTAGGCAATCAGCCCCAGCATTTT CASSDGPGVGNQPQHF
. TRBJ2-2 TRBV12-3/TRBV12-4 few TGTGCCAGCAGTTTTTTAGCGGTATCGGACACCGGGGAGCTGTTTTTT CASSFLAVSDTGELFF
. TRBJ2-2 TRBV7-9 . TGTGCCAAAGAGGAGGGGATTGGCGGGGAGCTGTTTTTT CAKEEGIGGELFF
TRBD1 TRBJ2-7 TRBV12-3/TRBV12-4 . TGTGCCAGCAGTTTGACAGGGTCCCCCTACGAGCAGTACTTC CASSLTGSPYEQYF
. TRBJ1-3 TRBV4-1 . TGCGCCAGCAGCCAAGACGGGCTCCACTCTGGAAACACCATATATTTT CASSQDGLHSGNTIYF
. TRBJ1-6 TRBV2 . TGTGCCATGGGGGAAGATAATTCACCCCTCCACTTT CAMGEDNSPLHF
TRBD1 TRBJ1-5 TRBV4-2 . TGTGCCAGCAGTGACAGGGTCTCCTTAGCCAATCAGCCCCAGCATTTT CASSDRVSLANQPQHF
. TRBJ2-5 TRBV14 . TGTGCCAGCAGCCACCCCGAGATAGTAGAGACCCAGTACTTC CASSHPEIVETQYF
TRBD1 TRBJ1-5 TRBV19 . TGTGCCAGTAGTTCGCGGGAGGGGGCATATCAGCCCCAGCATTTT CASSSREGAYQPQHF
TRBD1 TRBJ1-2 TRBV30 . TGTGCCCAGCCGGGACAGGATTATGGCTACACCTTC CAQPGQDYGYTF
. TRBJ2-3 TRBV9 few TGTGCCAGCAGCGCGGGGGGCCGGGGAGATACGCAGTATTTT CASSAGGRGDTQYF
TRBD2 TRBJ2-3 TRBV7-9 few TGTGCCAGCAGCATGACTAGCGGGGGCACAGATACGCAGTATTTT CASSMTSGGTDTQYF
. TRBJ2-4 TRBV9 . TGTGCCAGCAGCGTAGGGGGAGGAGGCGGCATTCAGTACTTC CASSVGGGGGIQYF
. TRBJ2-2 TRBV7-9 few TGTGCCAGCAGCCCCAGGTCGACTTACGGTTGGACCGGGGAGCTGTTTTTT CASSPRSTYGWTGELFF
. TRBJ1-2 TRBV5-1 once TGCGCCAGCAGCTTATTGCCCCCGGGAGATGGCTACACCTTC CASSLLPPGDGYTF
. TRBJ2-7 TRBV24-1 . TGTGCCACCAGTGATTTAAACGAGAGCGGGGAGCAGTACTTC CATSDLNESGEQYF
TRBD1 TRBJ2-7 TRBV12-3/TRBV12-4 few TGTGCCAGCAGTCAAGCCGGGACAGGGGGAGACGAGCAGTACTTC CASSQAGTGGDEQYF
. TRBJ2-5 TRBV7-9 few TGTGCCAGCAGCTCCGGGATTGGGGATCAAGAGACCCAGTACTTC CASSSGIGDQETQYF
TRBD1 TRBJ1-2 TRBV16 few TGTGCCAGCAGCCGCCCCTCCGGGACAGCCTACTATGGCTACACCTTC CASSRPSGTAYYGYTF
. TRBJ2-7 TRBV12-3/TRBV12-4 . TGTGCCAGCAGTTTAGGGGACTTGATCTACGAGCAGTACTTC CASSLGDLIYEQYF
TRBD2 TRBJ2-5 TRBV20-1 . TGCAGTGCTAGAGCTAGCGGGGGCTTTTGGGAGACCCAGTACTTC CSARASGGFWETQYF
TRBD1 TRBJ2-7 TRBV5-1 . TGCGCCAGCAGTGGGACAGCTACCTACGAGCAGTACTTC CASSGTATYEQYF
. TRBJ1-2 TRBV11-2 few TGTGCCAGCAGCGCAAGACAGTATGGCTACACCTTC CASSARQYGYTF
. TRBJ2-7 TRBV25-1 . TGTGCCAGCAGTGAATGGGGGGCCTACGAGCAGTACTTC CASSEWGAYEQYF
. TRBJ1-2 TRBV3-1 . TGTGCCAGCAGCCAAGTAGAGGGGCCCCATGGCTACACCTTC CASSQVEGPHGYTF
. TRBJ1-4 TRBV28 . TGTGCCACCGCGGACAGCGCTAATGAAAAACTGTTTTTT CATADSANEKLFF
. TRBJ2-5 TRBV11-2 . TGTGCCAGCAGCTTAGCAGCCTACCAAGAGACCCAGTACTTC CASSLAAYQETQYF
. TRBJ2-7 TRBV5-8 few TGTGCCAGCAGCTTGGCGACCGCACAGACCTACGAGCAGTACTTC CASSLATAQTYEQYF
. TRBJ2-4 TRBV7-9 few TGTGCCAGCAGCTTAGCGGGTGATATAGCCAAAAACATTCAGTACTTC CASSLAGDIAKNIQYF
. TRBJ1-2 TRBV7-9 few TGTGCCAGCAGCTTAGAAGAGGACTATGGCTACACCTTC CASSLEEDYGYTF
. TRBJ2-1 TRBV29-1 . TGCAGCGTTGAAGGGCCGGGTCTGATCAATGAGCAGTTCTTC CSVEGPGLINEQFF
. TRBJ2-2 TRBV19 . TGTGCCAGTAGTAAGAGGGAAGCGGCCGGGGAGCTGTTTTTT CASSKREAAGELFF
. TRBJ1-1 TRBV27 few TGTGCCAGCAGTTTATCCTCGGGTTTTACTGAAGCTTTCTTT CASSLSSGFTEAFF
. TRBJ2-3 TRBV2 many TGTGCCAGCAGGCGGGATACGCAGTATTTT CASRRDTQYF
. TRBJ1-2 TRBV18 . TGTGCCAGCTCCGACGCGGGCTATGGCTACACCTTC CASSDAGYGYTF
. TRBJ1-5 TRBV19 . TGTGCCAGTAGTATTGATTCTTCAGCTGGGAATCAGCCCCAGCATTTT CASSIDSSAGNQPQHF
TRBD2 TRBJ2-7 TRBV20-1 . TGCAGTGCTAGAGATGAAGGAACCGCGGGAGGGTCCCCGGACGAGCAGTACTTC CSARDEGTAGGSPDEQYF
. TRBJ1-4 TRBV12-3/TRBV12-4 . TGTGCCAGCAGTCCGGGATCAACGGGGGAAAAACTGTTTTTT CASSPGSTGEKLFF
. TRBJ1-6 TRBV6-4 few TGTGCCAGCAGTGACGGATATAATTCACCCCTCCACTTT CASSDGYNSPLHF
. TRBJ2-2 TRBV12-3/TRBV12-4 . TGTGCCAGCAGTCAACTTTCCCTGACCGGGGAGCTGTTTTTT CASSQLSLTGELFF
. TRBJ2-7 TRBV30 few TGTGCCTGGAGCACCGGGTCACTTCCGGCTTACGAGCAGTACTTC CAWSTGSLPAYEQYF
. TRBJ1-1 TRBV9 few TGTGCCAGCAGCGTAGGGCTGAGTGAAGCTTTCTTT CASSVGLSEAFF
. TRBJ1-1 TRBV20-1 few TGCAGTGCTACCCAGGGGTTTCACACTGAAGCTTTCTTT CSATQGFHTEAFF
TRBD2 TRBJ2-7 TRBV6-2/TRBV6-3 once TGTGCCAGCAGTTACTCGAGGACTAGCGGGAGGGAGTACGAGCAGTACTTC CASSYSRTSGREYEQYF
TRBD2 TRBJ2-3 TRBV3-1 . TGTGCCAGCAGCCAAGATTCGCTAGCGGGGGGGCCGGGTTTAGATACGCAGTATTTT CASSQDSLAGGPGLDTQYF
. TRBJ2-1 TRBV12-3/TRBV12-4 . TGTGCCAGCAGAACAACTCAGAACAATGAGCAGTTCTTC CASRTTQNNEQFF
TRBD2 TRBJ2-1 TRBV19 . TGTGCCAGTAGTATAGCCCCGACTAGCGTGAATGAGCAGTTCTTC CASSIAPTSVNEQFF